This TCR beta chain was identified in a study of shared clonotypes between healthy human individuals. V gave up 4 bases and J gave up 2 bases; unmatched junction bases: 8. The germline V gene has CDR1 SGHDT and CDR2 YYEEEE. The CDR3 loop spans 16 amino acids. TCRdb keeps only in-frame clones here, not all; method: immunoSEQ multiplex PCR. This repertoire shows roughly 2.4 million clones, about 94% found once; its top ten account for around 0.13%. The chain employs TRBV5-6 and TRBJ2-5; 10 bases are a match to TRBD1. Sequenced material: naive CD4+ T cells sorted from blood. Documented subset: CD45RA+ positively selected. This clonotype was obtained from a man younger than 30 in good health. Written as DNA, the CDR3 is TGTGCCAGCAGCACTCGGGACAGGGGATCTCAAGAGACCCAGTACTTC. Amino acids: CASSTRDRGSQETQYF.